The 32 T cell receptor beta chains below come from one sample, sequenced in a study of blood T cells in healthy people across ages. For the second PCR, which ran for 7 to 11 cycles, a sample-barcoded 5' primer and a J-beta primer mix were used. Using its own MiXCR run on the 5' RACE reads, TCRdb lists one record per CDR3 protein. The sample consists of 890,000 or so distinct CDR3 sequences, about 62% of them appearing once. Input material: blood. Receptors were obtained from a man between 25 and 39 years old in good health.

The gene calls are TRBV5-4 and TRBJ2-5, with TRBD2 matching 10 bases. V gave up 4 bases and J gave up 2 bases; unmatched junction bases: 5. Germline V gene lookup returns CDR1 SGHNT and CDR2 YYREEE (reference sequence). This CDR3 is built from 15 residues. The CDR3 DNA reads as TGTGCCAGCAGCGAAGAAGCGGGGGGGCAAGAGACCCAGTACTTC. It translates to CASSEEAGGQETQYF.

This chain links TRBV29-1 with TRBJ2-1, with 10 positions matching TRBD2. Per the germline V gene, CDR1 is SQVTM and CDR2 is ANQGSEA. The junction had 10 bases not matched to a gene; V was cut back by 4 bases and J by 10 bases. The CDR3 length is 14 residues. The CDR3 sequence: CSVVRSGGAGEQFF. DNA for the CDR3: TGCAGCGTTGTTAGGAGCGGGGGGGCAGGAGAGCAGTTCTTC.

The chain couples TRBV20-1 to TRBJ2-3; 10 bases are shared with TRBD2. Germline V gene lookup returns CDR1 DFQATT and CDR2 SNEGSKA (reference sequence). The CDR3 covers 13 residues. CDR3: CMGSGGWGDTQYF. As DNA, the CDR3 is TGCATGGGTAGCGGGGGGTGGGGAGACACGCAGTATTTT.

The chain couples TRBV4-1 to TRBJ2-1; 9 bases match TRBD1. With 7 bases clipped from V and 4 bases from J, the junction kept 8 bases outside the gene matches. Germline V gives CDR1 MGHRA, CDR2 YSYEKL. CDR3 length equals 15 residues. CDR3 DNA sequence: TGCGCCAGCAAGAAACCGGGACAGGGTTACAATGAGCAGTTCTTC. Its translation is CASKKPGQGYNEQFF.

The rearrangement links TRBV12-3 or TRBV12-4 to TRBJ2-5; 9 nucleotides match TRBD1. The J call may be mistaken, given a closer DNA end match to TRBJ2-7. CDR3 length: 17 amino acids. The CDR3 bases are TGTGCCAGCAGTTTATCCACGGGACAGGGTTTCTCCTACGAGCAGTACTTC. Protein: CASSLSTGQGFSYEQYF.

This chain uses TRBV7-9 with TRBJ1-4; D remains ambiguous. The germline V gene has CDR1 SEHNR and CDR2 FQNEAQ (reference sequence). Deletions cut 2 bases from V and 3 bases from J, with 7 bases between. This CDR3 is built from 14 residues. The CDR3 here is CASSLSSANEKLFF. Written as DNA, the CDR3 is TGTGCCAGCAGCTTATCAAGCGCTAATGAAAAACTGTTTTTT.

The V call is TRBV4-3, the J call TRBJ2-7, with 7 bases that match TRBD2. The J segment lost 2 bases and the V segment lost 1 base, leaving 5 bases of the junction unmatched. The CDR3 sequence is 15 residues long. Germline values: CDR1 LGHNA, CDR2 YSLEER. The CDR3 spells CASSQAVSGTYEQYF. In DNA form, the CDR3 reads TGCGCCAGCAGCCAAGCGGTCAGCGGGACCTACGAGCAGTACTTC.

The J gene is TRBJ2-1, the V gene TRBV12-3 or TRBV12-4; D assignment may be TRBD1 or TRBD2 (5 bases each). The V gene lost 6 bases and the J gene lost 9 bases, with 21 bases spanning the gap. The CDR3 has 15 residues. The CDR3 nucleotides are TGTGCCAGCAGCGCCCGGGACCCTGTTGTCGGTGAGCAGTTCTTC. Translating gives CASSARDPVVGEQFF.

In its sample, this clonotype was seen once. The V and J genes are TRBV6-5 and TRBJ2-4, with D possibly being TRBD1 or TRBD2 (6 bases each). In germline, CDR1 is MNHEY, CDR2 SVGAGI. V lost 3 bases, J lost 13 bases, and 22 bases lay in between. This CDR3 has 15 amino acids. CDR3 in DNA: TGTGCCAGCAGTTATATGACAGGACTTGCGGGACGGCAGTACTTC. Translation: CASSYMTGLAGRQYF.

This chain uses TRBV7-9 with TRBJ1-2; D unresolved. The CDR3 length is 16 residues. With 4 bases removed from V and 3 bases from J, the gap between germline ends came to 18 bases. The germline CDR1 and CDR2 sequences are SEHNR and FQNEAQ (reference sequence). CDR3 DNA sequence: TGTGCCAGCAGCTCCCGGGATCACCCCATGGACTATGGCTACACCTTC. This encodes CASSSRDHPMDYGYTF.

This clonotype has just a few counts. The CDR3 reads CASGRERVGYTF. Here the CDR3 DNA reads TGTGCCAGCGGTCGTGAAAGGGTCGGCTACACCTTC. The chain recombines TRBV12-3 or TRBV12-4 with TRBJ1-2; D uncertain. V lost 8 bases and J 8 bases, leaving 15 bases between the germline ends. CDR3 length: 12 residues.

The rearrangement uses TRBV27 and TRBJ2-7, with 7 bases matching TRBD1. The length of the CDR3 is 14 residues. With 2 bases clipped from V and 4 bases from J, the junction kept 5 bases outside the gene matches. Germline V CDR1 and CDR2: MNHEY, SMNVEV (reference sequence). The CDR3 region is CASSLVSGGYEQYF. The CDR3 DNA reads TGTGCCAGCAGTTTAGTCTCAGGGGGTTACGAGCAGTACTTC.

This clonotype has a handful of counts. The rearrangement uses TRBV4-3 and TRBJ2-3; D remains unclear. The CDR3 is made up of 17 amino acids. Trimming cost V 1 base and J 0 bases, with 14 bases left between them. The germline V gene encodes CDR1 LGHNA and CDR2 YSLEER. The chain's CDR3 is CASSQVLGRISTDTQYF. DNA of the CDR3: TGCGCCAGCAGCCAAGTCCTAGGACGGATAAGCACAGATACGCAGTATTTT.

On this clonotype: It may be a read error: a sequence one base away is much more abundant. The chain has TRBV12-3 or TRBV12-4 and TRBJ1-6; TRBD1 aligns across 7 bases. The CDR3 totals 14 residues. V trimming: 6 bases; J trimming: 10 bases; junction bases outside the gene matches: 9. In DNA form, the CDR3 reads TGTGCCAGCAGCGCCACAGGGGCTCAATCACCCCTCCACTTT. It is translated as CASSATGAQSPLHF.

The rearrangement links TRBV9 to TRBJ2-3, with D uncertain. V was pared by 0 bases and J by 4 bases, with 27 bases between. The CDR3 spans 20 residues. Per the germline V gene, CDR1 is SGDLS and CDR2 is YYNGEE. The CDR3 DNA reads as TGTGCCAGCAGCGTAGTCCCCCGTACCGACCCGGGCCAGATGGCAGATACGCAGTATTTT. Encoded protein: CASSVVPRTDPGQMADTQYF.

V usage is TRBV9 and J usage is TRBJ1-3; 7 positions agree with TRBD1. CDR1 and CDR2 (germline): SGDLS, YYNGEE. After removal of 3 bases from V and 2 bases from J, the junction contained 2 bases not matched to a gene. The CDR3 covers 14 residues. CDR3 in DNA: TGTGCCAGCAGCGCCGGGACAGCTGGAAACACCATATATTTT. This sequence encodes CASSAGTAGNTIYF.

This clonotype was counted a few times. The chain has TRBV30 and TRBJ2-5; 7 bases fit TRBD1. Germline loops: CDR1 GTSNPN, CDR2 SVGIG (reference sequence). Trimming at V came to 8 bases and at J to 2 bases, leaving 8 bases not matched to a gene. The CDR3 sequence is 13 residues long. The CDR3 spells CAHDDREQETQYF. CDR3 in DNA: TGTGCCCATGACGACAGGGAACAAGAGACCCAGTACTTC.

This clonotype was counted a single time. The V and J genes are TRBV6-1 and TRBJ1-4; the match to TRBD1 covers 8 bases. J lost 9 bases, V lost 6 bases, and 9 bases had no gene match. The V gene's germline CDR1 is MNHNS and CDR2 SASEGT. The CDR3 covers 14 residues. DNA for the CDR3: TGTGCCAGCAGAGAGACAGGGGAAAGGAAAAAACTGTTTTTT. It yields the protein CASRETGERKKLFF.

The genes are TRBV10-3 and TRBJ1-1, with 8 bases matching TRBD1. Germline CDR1 is ENHRY and CDR2 is SYGVKD. Trimming cost V 7 bases and J 3 bases; bases outside gene matches: 10. This CDR3 has 15 amino acids. The CDR3 sequence is CAITGDRFSHTEAFF. In nucleotides, the CDR3 is TGTGCCATCACCGGGGACAGGTTTTCCCACACTGAAGCTTTCTTT.

This sequence joins TRBV4-2 and TRBJ2-4; 9 nucleotides agree with TRBD2. The J call may be faulty, since TRBJ2-7 better matches the DNA end. The CDR3 sequence is 16 residues long. Germline CDR1 and CDR2: LGHNA and YNFKEQ. The CDR3 loop reads CASTALSGGPPYEQYF. The CDR3 region has the DNA TGTGCCAGCACCGCTCTGAGCGGGGGGCCACCCTACGAGCAGTACTTC.

This clonotype was detected a few times. V is TRBV4-2 and J is TRBJ1-2; D gene ambiguous. Per the germline V gene, CDR1 is LGHNA and CDR2 is YNFKEQ. The CDR3 runs to 16 residues. V gave up 1 base and J gave up 0 bases, with 12 bases separating them. The CDR3 here is CASSQGQRSSNYGYTF. The CDR3 region has the DNA TGTGCCAGCAGCCAAGGGCAGAGAAGCTCTAACTATGGCTACACCTTC.

The chain is built from TRBV19 and TRBJ2-1; no definite D call. V lost 3 bases to trimming and J lost 9 bases, with 9 bases between them. CDR3 length: 12 residues. Germline V gene lookup returns CDR1 LNHDA and CDR2 SQIVND (reference sequence). CDR3 bases: TGTGCCAGTAGTATTCACCGGCTTGAGCAGTTCTTC. Translated, it gives CASSIHRLEQFF.

The J gene is TRBJ1-1, the V gene TRBV4-3; D remains ambiguous. CDR1 and CDR2 (germline): LGHNA, YSLEER. Trimming pared 2 bases from V and 1 base from J, leaving 11 bases between. CDR3 size: 15 residues. This CDR3 reads CASSQHRLPNTEAFF. The CDR3, as DNA: TGCGCCAGCAGCCAACACCGACTCCCGAACACTGAAGCTTTCTTT.

Ten or more counts support this clonotype. The rearrangement uses TRBV29-1 and TRBJ2-1; D is unresolved. Trimming left V 3 bases short and J 0 bases short, with 6 bases between. This CDR3 has 13 residues. CDR1 and CDR2 (germline): SQVTM, ANQGSEA. CDR3 in DNA: TGCAGCGTTGACGGAAGCTCCTACAATGAGCAGTTCTTC. Encoded protein: CSVDGSSYNEQFF.

This clonotype was seen only once. This chain connects TRBV24-1 to TRBJ1-5, with TRBD1 matching 7 bases. This CDR3 spans 14 amino acids. J lost 4 bases, V lost 5 bases, and 4 bases had no gene match. Germline V lookup: CDR1 KGHDR, CDR2 SFDVKD. CDR3 loop: CATSGQGRNQPQHF. DNA for the CDR3: TGTGCCACCAGTGGACAGGGCAGGAATCAGCCCCAGCATTTT.

The chain is built from TRBV20-1 and TRBJ2-5; D gene ambiguous. Trimming cost V 6 bases and J 5 bases, with 13 bases left between them. CDR1 and CDR2 (germline): DFQATT, SNEGSKA (reference sequence). This CDR3 region has 12 residues. CDR3 nucleotide sequence: TGCAGTGCGAGGACGGTGGGGGAGACCCAGTACTTC. This sequence encodes CSARTVGETQYF.

A remark on this clonotype: One junction end disagrees with the germline gene, perhaps due to a read error. The V call is TRBV7-9, the J call TRBJ2-5; 9 nucleotides align to TRBD1. Germline CDR1 reads SEHNR; CDR2 reads FQNEAQ (reference sequence). This CDR3 has 15 amino acids. The CDR3 nucleotides read TGTGCCAGCAGCTTCGGGGACAGGGACCAAGAGGCCCAGTACTTC. It yields the protein CASSFGDRDQEAQYF. Full variable domain (missing parts from reference TRBV7-9 and TRBJ2-5): DTGVSQNPRHKITKRGQNVTFRCDPISEHNRLYWYRQTLGQGPEFLTYFQNEAQLEKSRLLSDRFSAERPKGSFSTLEIQRTEQGDSAMYLCASSFGDRDQEAQYFGPGTRLLVL.

In this sample, this clonotype turned up a few times. The J gene is TRBJ1-4, the V gene TRBV12-3 or TRBV12-4; 9 nucleotides agree with TRBD1. This CDR3 has 16 amino acids. Unmatched junction bases numbered 12, after V lost 5 bases and J lost 8 bases. CDR3 bases: TGTGCCAGCAGTCCCGGGACAGGGAATATAGGAGAAAAACTGTTTTTT. It yields the protein CASSPGTGNIGEKLFF.

The chain has TRBV6-6 and TRBJ2-7; 7 bases fit TRBD2. The CDR3 is 14 amino acids. Looked up from germline, CDR1 is MNHNY and CDR2 is SVGAGI (reference sequence). V was pared by 8 bases and J by 1 base, with 8 bases of the junction left unmatched. The DNA of the CDR3 is TGTGCCAGCCAAGATCCGGGGGGATCCTACGAGCAGTACTTC. It translates to CASQDPGGSYEQYF.

V is TRBV12-5 and J is TRBJ2-1, with D maybe TRBD2 (6 bases). V shed 4 bases and J shed 15 bases, with 19 bases lying between them. This CDR3 is built from 13 residues. In germline, CDR1 is LGHNT, CDR2 FRNRAP. The CDR3 reads CASGSSPGTLRFF. CDR3 nucleotide sequence: TGTGCTAGTGGTTCGTCTCCCGGGACTTTGCGGTTCTTC.

CDR3 sequence reads: CASSESGDTVYGYTF. Here the CDR3 DNA reads TGTGCCAGCAGCGAAAGTGGGGACACCGTCTATGGCTACACCTTC. The chain has TRBV7-2 and TRBJ1-2; weak D call: TRBD1 (6 bases). V lost 5 bases and J 4 bases, leaving 17 bases between the germline ends. CDR3 size: 15 residues. Per germline, CDR1 SGHTA and CDR2 FQGNSA.

This clonotype has a handful of counts. The J gene is TRBJ2-1, the V gene TRBV20-1, with D perhaps being TRBD1 or TRBD2 (6 bases each). The CDR3 spans 16 residues. Per germline, CDR1 DFQATT and CDR2 SNEGSKA (reference sequence). V lost 5 bases and J lost 3, with 20 bases in between. CDR3 coding DNA: TGCAGTGCTCCACCTTCGGGGGCCCAGCACTACAATGAGCAGTTCTTC. Protein sequence: CSAPPSGAQHYNEQFF.